What follows is one TCR beta chain and its context. The data stem from a study of blood T cell repertoires in COVID-19. CDR1 LNHNV and CDR2 YYDKDF come from the germline V gene (reference sequence). The V and J ends lost 4 bases and 7 bases respectively, with 16 bases between them. This CDR3 has 15 residues. Assay used: immunoSEQ multiplex PCR; TCRdb lists only in-frame clones, some missing. Of about 500,000 clones listed, 85% to 90% are singletons. Sequenced input: peripheral blood. The clonotype originates from a woman between 50 and 59 years old with COVID-19, enrolled during active disease. V and J are TRBV15 and TRBJ1-4; D may be TRBD1 (6 bases). The CDR3 DNA follows: TGTGCCACCAGCAATACAGGGAGTTTGGGTGAAAAACTGTTTTTT. It is translated as CATSNTGSLGEKLFF.